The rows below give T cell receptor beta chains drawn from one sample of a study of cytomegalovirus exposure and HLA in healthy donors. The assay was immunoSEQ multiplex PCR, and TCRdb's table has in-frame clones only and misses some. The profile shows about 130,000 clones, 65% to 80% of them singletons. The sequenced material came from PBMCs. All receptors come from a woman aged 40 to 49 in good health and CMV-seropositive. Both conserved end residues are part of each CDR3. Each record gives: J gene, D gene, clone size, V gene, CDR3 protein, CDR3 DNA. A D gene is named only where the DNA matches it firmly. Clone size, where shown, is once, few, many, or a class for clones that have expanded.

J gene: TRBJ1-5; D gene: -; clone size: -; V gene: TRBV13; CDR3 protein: CASSLGRLQPQHF; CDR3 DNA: TGTGCCAGCAGCTTAGGTCGACTTCAGCCCCAGCATTTT
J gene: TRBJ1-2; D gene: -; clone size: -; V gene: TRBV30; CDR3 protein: CACLSFDGNYGYTF; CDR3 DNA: TGTGCCTGTCTATCCTTTGACGGGAACTATGGCTACACCTTC
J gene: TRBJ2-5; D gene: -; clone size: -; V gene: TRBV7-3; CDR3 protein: CASSQDALGTQYF; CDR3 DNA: TGTGCCAGCAGCCAAGACGCCCTAGGGACCCAGTACTTC
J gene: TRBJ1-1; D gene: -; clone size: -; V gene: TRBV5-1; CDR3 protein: CASSLGGRPNTEAFF; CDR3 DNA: TGCGCCAGCAGCTTGGGTGGGAGACCGAACACTGAAGCTTTCTTT
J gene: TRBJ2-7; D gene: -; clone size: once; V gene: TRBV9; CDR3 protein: CASSVAGRGYEQYF; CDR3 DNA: TGTGCCAGCAGCGTAGCAGGCAGGGGTTACGAGCAGTACTTC
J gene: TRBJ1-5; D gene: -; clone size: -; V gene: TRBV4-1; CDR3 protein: CASSQDDPRVGNQPQHF; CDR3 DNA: TGCGCCAGCAGCCAAGATGATCCCAGGGTTGGCAATCAGCCCCAGCATTTT
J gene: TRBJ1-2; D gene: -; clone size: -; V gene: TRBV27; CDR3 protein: CASRDIQAGGYTF; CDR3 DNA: TGTGCCAGCAGGGACATCCAAGCCGGGGGCTACACCTTC
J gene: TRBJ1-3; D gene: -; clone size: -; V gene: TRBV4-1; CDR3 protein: CASSRERSSGNTIYF; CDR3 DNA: TGCGCCAGCAGCCGGGAGAGGAGCTCTGGAAACACCATATATTTT
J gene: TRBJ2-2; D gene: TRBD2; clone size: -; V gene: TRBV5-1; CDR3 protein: CASSLVAGAVLPGELFF; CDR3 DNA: TGCGCCAGCAGCTTGGTAGCGGGAGCAGTCTTACCGGGGGAGCTGTTTTTT
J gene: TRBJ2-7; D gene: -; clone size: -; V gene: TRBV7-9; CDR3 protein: CASSVTTDYEQYF; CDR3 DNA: TGTGCCAGCAGCGTAACGACAGACTACGAGCAGTACTTC
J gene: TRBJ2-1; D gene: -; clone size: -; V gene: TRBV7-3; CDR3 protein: CASSSLGVAEQFF; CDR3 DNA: TGTGCCAGCAGCTCCCTAGGGGTAGCTGAGCAGTTCTTC
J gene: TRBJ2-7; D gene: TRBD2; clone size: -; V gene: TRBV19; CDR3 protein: CASSIGPGLAGATYEQYF; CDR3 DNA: TGTGCCAGTAGTATTGGGCCGGGACTAGCGGGAGCGACCTACGAGCAGTACTTC
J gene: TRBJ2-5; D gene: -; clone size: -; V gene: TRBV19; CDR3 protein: CASSGADRAGSAYYQETQYF; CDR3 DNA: TGTGCCAGTAGTGGGGCCGACAGGGCGGGATCGGCCTATTACCAAGAGACCCAGTACTTC
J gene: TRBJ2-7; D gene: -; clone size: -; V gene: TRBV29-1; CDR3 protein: CSVSDSPYEQYF; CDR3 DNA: TGCAGCGTTTCGGACAGCCCCTACGAGCAGTACTTC
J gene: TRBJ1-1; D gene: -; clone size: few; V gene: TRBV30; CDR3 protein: CAWSVNSGTEAFF; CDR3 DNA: TGTGCCTGGAGTGTAAACTCGGGGACTGAAGCTTTCTTT
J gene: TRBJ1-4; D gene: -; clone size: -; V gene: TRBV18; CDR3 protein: CASSPPTREKLFF; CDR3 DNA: TGTGCCAGCTCACCACCCACGAGGGAAAAACTGTTTTTT
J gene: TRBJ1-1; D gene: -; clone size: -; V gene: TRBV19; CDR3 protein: CASSIGGAWNTEAFF; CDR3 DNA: TGTGCCAGTAGTATTGGGGGCGCCTGGAACACTGAAGCTTTCTTT
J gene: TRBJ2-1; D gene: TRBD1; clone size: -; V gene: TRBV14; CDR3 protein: CASSQGLRDSTYNEQFF; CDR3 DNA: TGTGCCAGCAGCCAAGGTTTAAGGGACAGCACCTACAATGAGCAGTTCTTC
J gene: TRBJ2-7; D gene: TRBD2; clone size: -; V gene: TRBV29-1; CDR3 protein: CSVAVGGSSYEQYF; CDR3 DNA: TGCAGCGTTGCGGTAGGCGGGAGCTCCTACGAGCAGTACTTC
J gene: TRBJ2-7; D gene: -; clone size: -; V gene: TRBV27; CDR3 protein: CASSLSNPGRHEQYF; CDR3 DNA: TGTGCCAGCAGTTTATCGAATCCAGGGCGGCACGAGCAGTACTTC
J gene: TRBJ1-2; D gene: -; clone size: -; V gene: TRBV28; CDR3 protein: CASSPPTGYGLGYTF; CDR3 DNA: TGTGCCAGCAGTCCTCCTACAGGGTATGGTTTAGGCTACACCTTC
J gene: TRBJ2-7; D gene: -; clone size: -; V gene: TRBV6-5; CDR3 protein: CASSSQGSEQYF; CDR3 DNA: TGTGCCAGCAGTTCCCAGGGGAGCGAGCAGTACTTC
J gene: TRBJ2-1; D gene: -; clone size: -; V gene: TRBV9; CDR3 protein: CASSVAEATYNDEQFF; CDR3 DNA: TGTGCCAGCAGCGTAGCTGAGGCTACCTACAATGATGAGCAGTTCTTC
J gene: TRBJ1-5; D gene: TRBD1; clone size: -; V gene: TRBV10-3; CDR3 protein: CASGTGVDQPQHF; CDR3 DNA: TGTGCCAGCGGGACAGGGGTGGATCAGCCCCAGCATTTT
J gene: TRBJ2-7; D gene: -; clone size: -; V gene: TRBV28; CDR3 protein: CASSATRREQYF; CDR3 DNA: TGTGCCAGCAGTGCGACTAGGCGAGAGCAGTACTTC
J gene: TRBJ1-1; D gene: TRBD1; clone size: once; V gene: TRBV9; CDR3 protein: CASSVSRQGAGAFF; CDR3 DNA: TGTGCCAGCAGCGTGTCTAGACAGGGGGCAGGAGCTTTCTTT
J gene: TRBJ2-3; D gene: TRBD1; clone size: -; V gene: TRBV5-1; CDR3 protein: CASSGQGITDTQYF; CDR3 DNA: TGCGCCAGTTCGGGACAGGGGATAACAGATACGCAGTATTTT
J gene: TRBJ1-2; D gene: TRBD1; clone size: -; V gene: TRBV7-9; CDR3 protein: CSSSSVRGDRDYGYTF; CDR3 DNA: TGTTCCAGCAGCTCCGTTCGAGGGGACAGAGACTATGGCTACACCTTC
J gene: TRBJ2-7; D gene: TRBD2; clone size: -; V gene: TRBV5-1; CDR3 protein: CASSLAGSGSYEQYF; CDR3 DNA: TGCGCCAGCAGCTTAGCGGGGAGTGGGTCCTACGAGCAGTACTTC
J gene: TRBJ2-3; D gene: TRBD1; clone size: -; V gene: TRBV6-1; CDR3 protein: CASSPGTGVDTQYF; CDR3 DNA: TGTGCCAGCAGCCCTGGGACAGGGGTGGATACGCAGTATTTT
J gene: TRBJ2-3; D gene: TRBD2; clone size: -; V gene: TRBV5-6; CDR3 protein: CASTSYLGVAGGPDTQYF; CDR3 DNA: TGTGCCAGCACCTCCTACTTGGGGGTAGCGGGAGGGCCAGATACGCAGTATTTT
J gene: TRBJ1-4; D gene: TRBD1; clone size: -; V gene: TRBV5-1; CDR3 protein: CASSLAGTDSEKLFF; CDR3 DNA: TGCGCCAGCAGCTTGGCTGGGACAGACTCTGAAAAACTGTTTTTT
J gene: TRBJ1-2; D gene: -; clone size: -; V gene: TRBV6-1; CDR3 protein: CASSEAQAFYGYTF; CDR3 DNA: TGTGCCAGCAGTGAAGCGCAAGCTTTCTATGGCTACACCTTC
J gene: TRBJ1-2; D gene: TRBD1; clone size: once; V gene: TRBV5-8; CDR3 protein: CASSLWTGEVYGYTF; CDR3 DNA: TGTGCCAGCAGCCTTTGGACAGGGGAGGTTTATGGCTACACCTTC
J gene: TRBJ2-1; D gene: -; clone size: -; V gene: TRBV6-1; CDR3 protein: CASRVSSYNEQFF; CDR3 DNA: TGTGCCAGCCGGGTTAGCTCCTACAATGAGCAGTTCTTC
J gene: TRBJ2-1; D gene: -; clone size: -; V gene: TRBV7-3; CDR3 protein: CASSLLAGIYNEQFF; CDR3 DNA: TGTGCCAGCAGCTTATTGGCAGGGATATACAATGAGCAGTTCTTC
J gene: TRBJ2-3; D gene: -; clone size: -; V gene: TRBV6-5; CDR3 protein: CASSSALGGGGDTQYF; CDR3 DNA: TGTGCCAGCAGTTCCGCTTTGGGGGGAGGGGGGGATACGCAGTATTTT
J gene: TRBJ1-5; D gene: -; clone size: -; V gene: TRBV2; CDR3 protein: CASTGGGGRQPQHF; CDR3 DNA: TGTGCCAGCACTGGGGGAGGGGGGCGTCAGCCCCAGCATTTT
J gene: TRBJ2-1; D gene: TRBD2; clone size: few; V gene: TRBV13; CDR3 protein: CASSIAGGSSYNEQFF; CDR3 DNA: TGTGCCAGCAGCATAGCGGGAGGTAGCTCCTACAATGAGCAGTTCTTC
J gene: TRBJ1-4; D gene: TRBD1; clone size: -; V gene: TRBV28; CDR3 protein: CASRLSGTGFEKLFF; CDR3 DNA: TGTGCCAGCAGACTTTCCGGGACAGGGTTTGAAAAACTGTTTTTT
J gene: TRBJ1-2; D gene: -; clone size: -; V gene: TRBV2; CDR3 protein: CASSEWGLGGYGYGYTF; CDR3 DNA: TGTGCCAGCAGTGAATGGGGTTTGGGGGGGTACGGCTATGGCTACACCTTC
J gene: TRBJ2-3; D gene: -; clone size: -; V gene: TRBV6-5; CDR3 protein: CASMGPSNTQYF; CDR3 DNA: TGTGCCAGCATGGGGCCCAGCAATACGCAGTATTTT
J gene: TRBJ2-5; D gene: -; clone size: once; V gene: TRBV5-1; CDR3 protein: CASSLGDFKETQYF; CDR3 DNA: TGCGCCAGCAGCTTGGGGGACTTTAAAGAGACCCAGTACTTC
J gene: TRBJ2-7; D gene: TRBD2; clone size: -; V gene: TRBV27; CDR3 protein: CASRSGTSGRWAHEQYF; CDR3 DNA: TGTGCCAGCAGATCCGGGACTAGCGGGAGGTGGGCCCACGAGCAGTACTTC
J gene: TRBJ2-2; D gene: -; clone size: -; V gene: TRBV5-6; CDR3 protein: CASSLRRGLFNTGELFF; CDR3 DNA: TGTGCCAGCAGCTTGCGCCGGGGACTCTTCAACACCGGGGAGCTGTTTTTT
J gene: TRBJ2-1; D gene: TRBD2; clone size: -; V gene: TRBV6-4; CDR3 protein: CASSRTSGYNEQFF; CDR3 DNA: TGTGCCAGCAGTAGGACTAGCGGTTACAATGAGCAGTTCTTC